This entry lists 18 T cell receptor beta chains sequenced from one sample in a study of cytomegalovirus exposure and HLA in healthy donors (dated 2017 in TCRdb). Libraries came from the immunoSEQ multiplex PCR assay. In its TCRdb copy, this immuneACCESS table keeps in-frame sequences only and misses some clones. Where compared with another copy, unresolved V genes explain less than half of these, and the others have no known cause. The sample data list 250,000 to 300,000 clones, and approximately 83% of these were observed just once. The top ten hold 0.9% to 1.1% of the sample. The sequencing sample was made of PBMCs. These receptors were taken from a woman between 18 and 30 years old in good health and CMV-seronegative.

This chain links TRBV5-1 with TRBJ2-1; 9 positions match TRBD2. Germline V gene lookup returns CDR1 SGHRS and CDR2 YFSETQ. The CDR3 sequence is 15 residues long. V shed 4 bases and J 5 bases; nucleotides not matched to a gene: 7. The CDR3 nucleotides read TGCGCCAGCAGCATACTTAGACTAGCGGACAATGAGCAGTTCTTC. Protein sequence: CASSILRLADNEQFF.

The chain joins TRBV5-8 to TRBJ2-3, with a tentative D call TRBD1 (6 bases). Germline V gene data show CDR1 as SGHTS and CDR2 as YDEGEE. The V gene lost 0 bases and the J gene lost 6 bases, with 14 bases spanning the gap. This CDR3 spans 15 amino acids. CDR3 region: CASSLALGAGDTQYF. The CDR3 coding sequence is TGTGCCAGCAGCTTGGCCTTGGGGGCGGGTGATACGCAGTATTTT.

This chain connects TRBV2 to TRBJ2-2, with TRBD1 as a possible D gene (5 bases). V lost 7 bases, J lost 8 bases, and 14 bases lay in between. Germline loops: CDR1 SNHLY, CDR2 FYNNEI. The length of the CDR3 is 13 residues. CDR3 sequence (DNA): TGTGCCAGCAAAAGCAGGGAACAAGGGGAGCTGTTTTTT. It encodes CASKSREQGELFF.

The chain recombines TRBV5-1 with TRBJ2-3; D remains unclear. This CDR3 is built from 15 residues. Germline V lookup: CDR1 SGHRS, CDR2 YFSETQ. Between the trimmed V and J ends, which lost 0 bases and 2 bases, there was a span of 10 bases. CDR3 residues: CASSLVAEYTDTQYF. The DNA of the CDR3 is TGCGCCAGCAGCTTGGTGGCGGAATACACAGATACGCAGTATTTT.

The CDR3 region is CASSQEIDSAGNTIYF. CDR3 DNA: TGCGCCAGCAGCCAGGAAATTGACAGTGCCGGAAACACCATATATTTT. The chain combines TRBV4-1 with TRBJ1-3, with D perhaps TRBD1 (5 bases). The CDR3 spans 16 residues. Trimming shortened V by 3 bases and J by 4 bases, and 16 bases separated the two germline ends. Germline lookup yields CDR1 MGHRA and CDR2 YSYEKL.

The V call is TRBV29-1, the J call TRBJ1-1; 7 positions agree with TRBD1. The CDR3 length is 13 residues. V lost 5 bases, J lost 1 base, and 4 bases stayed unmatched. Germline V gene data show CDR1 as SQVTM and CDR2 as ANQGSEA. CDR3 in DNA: TGCAGCGTTTACAGGGGAACGAACACTGAAGCTTTCTTT. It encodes CSVYRGTNTEAFF.

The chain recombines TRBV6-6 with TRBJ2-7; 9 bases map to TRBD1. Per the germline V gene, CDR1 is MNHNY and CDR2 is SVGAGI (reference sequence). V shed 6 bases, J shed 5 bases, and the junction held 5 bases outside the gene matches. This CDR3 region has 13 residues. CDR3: CASRSTGGNEQYF. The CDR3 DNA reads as TGTGCCAGCAGGTCAACAGGGGGCAACGAGCAGTACTTC.

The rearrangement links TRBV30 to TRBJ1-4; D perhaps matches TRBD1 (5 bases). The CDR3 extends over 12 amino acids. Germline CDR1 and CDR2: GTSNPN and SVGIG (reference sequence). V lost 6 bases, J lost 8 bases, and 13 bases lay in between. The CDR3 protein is CACRGAGEKLFF. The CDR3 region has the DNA TGTGCCTGCCGTGGGGCGGGGGAAAAACTGTTTTTT.

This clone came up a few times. DNA of the CDR3: TGCGCCAGCAGCTCGGGACAGGGAGTCGATCAGCCCCAGCATTTT. Translating it yields CASSSGQGVDQPQHF. The V gene is TRBV5-1, the J gene TRBJ1-5; 9 bases fit TRBD1. The CDR3 runs to 15 residues. From germline, CDR1 is SGHRS and CDR2 YFSETQ. V shed 3 bases, J shed 5 bases, and the junction held 6 bases outside the gene matches.

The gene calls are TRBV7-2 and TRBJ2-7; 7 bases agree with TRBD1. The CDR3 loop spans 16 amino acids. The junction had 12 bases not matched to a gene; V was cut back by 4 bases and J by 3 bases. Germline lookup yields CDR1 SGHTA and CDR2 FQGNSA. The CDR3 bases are TGTGCCAGCAGCTCCTCTGGGACAGTGGGGCTCTACGAGCAGTACTTC. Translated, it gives CASSSSGTVGLYEQYF.

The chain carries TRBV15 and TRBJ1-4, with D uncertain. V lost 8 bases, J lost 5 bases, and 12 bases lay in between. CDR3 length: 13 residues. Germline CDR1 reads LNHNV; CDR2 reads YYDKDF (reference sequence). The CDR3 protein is CATREDENEKLFF. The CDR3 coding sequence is TGTGCCACCCGGGAGGATGAGAATGAAAAACTGTTTTTT.

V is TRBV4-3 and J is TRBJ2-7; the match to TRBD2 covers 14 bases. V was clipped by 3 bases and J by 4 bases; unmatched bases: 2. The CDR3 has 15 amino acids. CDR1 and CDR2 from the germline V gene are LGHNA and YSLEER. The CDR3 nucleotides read TGCGCCAGCAGCCAGGGACTAGCGGGGGTGTACGAGCAGTACTTC. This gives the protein CASSQGLAGVYEQYF.

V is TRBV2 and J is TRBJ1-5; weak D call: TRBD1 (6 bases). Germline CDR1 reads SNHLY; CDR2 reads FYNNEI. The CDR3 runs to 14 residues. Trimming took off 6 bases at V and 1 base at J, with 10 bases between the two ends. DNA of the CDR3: TGTGCCAGCAGCGGGACACTAAGCAATCAGCCCCAGCATTTT. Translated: CASSGTLSNQPQHF.

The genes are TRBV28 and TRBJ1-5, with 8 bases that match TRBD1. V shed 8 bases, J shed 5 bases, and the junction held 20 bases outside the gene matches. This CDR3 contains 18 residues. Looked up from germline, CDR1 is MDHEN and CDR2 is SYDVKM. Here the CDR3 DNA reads TGTGCCAGCTCCGGGCCTACATCCGGGACAGGTCCCGATCAGCCCCAGCATTTT. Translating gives CASSGPTSGTGPDQPQHF.

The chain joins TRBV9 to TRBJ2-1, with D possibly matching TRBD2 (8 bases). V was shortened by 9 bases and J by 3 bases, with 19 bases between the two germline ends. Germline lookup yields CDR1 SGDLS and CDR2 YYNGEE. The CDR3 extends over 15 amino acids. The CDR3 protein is CATQGVSGIYNEQFF. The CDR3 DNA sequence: TGTGCCACCCAGGGGGTTAGCGGGATCTACAATGAGCAGTTCTTC.

The CDR3 DNA reads as TGTGCCACCGTCTCAAACCTCCCCGGTGGTGGCTACACCTTC. Protein product: CATVSNLPGGGYTF. V and J are TRBV6-5 and TRBJ1-2; no clear D. The germline CDR1 and CDR2 sequences are MNHEY and SVGAGI. This CDR3 is built from 14 residues. Trimming stripped 10 bases from V and 7 bases from J, with 22 bases between.

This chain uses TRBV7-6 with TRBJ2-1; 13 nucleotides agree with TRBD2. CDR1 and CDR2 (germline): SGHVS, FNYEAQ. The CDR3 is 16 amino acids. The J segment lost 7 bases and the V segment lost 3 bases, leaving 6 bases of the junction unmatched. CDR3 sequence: CASSLGLAGIKNEQFF. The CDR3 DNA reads TGTGCCAGCAGCTTGGGACTAGCGGGGATTAAAAATGAGCAGTTCTTC.

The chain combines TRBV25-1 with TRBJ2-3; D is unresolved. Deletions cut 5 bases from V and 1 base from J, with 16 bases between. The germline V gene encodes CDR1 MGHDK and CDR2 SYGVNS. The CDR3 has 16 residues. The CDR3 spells CASSPSHARGTDTQYF. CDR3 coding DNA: TGTGCCAGCAGTCCTTCACACGCTCGGGGCACAGATACGCAGTATTTT.